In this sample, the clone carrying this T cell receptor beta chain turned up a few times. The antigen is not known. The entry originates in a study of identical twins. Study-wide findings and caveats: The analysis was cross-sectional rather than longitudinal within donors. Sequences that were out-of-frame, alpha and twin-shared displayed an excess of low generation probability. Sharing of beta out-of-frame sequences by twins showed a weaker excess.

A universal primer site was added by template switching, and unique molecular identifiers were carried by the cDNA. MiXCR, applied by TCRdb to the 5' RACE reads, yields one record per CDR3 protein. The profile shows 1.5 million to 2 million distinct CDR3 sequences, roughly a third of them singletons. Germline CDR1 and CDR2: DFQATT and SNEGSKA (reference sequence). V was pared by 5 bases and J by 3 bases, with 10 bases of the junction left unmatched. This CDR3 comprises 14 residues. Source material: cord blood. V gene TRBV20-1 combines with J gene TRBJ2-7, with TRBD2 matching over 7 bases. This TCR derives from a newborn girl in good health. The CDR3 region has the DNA TGCAGTGCTCTAGGACTAGTGGGAGTCTACGAGCAGTACTTC. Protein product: CSALGLVGVYEQYF.